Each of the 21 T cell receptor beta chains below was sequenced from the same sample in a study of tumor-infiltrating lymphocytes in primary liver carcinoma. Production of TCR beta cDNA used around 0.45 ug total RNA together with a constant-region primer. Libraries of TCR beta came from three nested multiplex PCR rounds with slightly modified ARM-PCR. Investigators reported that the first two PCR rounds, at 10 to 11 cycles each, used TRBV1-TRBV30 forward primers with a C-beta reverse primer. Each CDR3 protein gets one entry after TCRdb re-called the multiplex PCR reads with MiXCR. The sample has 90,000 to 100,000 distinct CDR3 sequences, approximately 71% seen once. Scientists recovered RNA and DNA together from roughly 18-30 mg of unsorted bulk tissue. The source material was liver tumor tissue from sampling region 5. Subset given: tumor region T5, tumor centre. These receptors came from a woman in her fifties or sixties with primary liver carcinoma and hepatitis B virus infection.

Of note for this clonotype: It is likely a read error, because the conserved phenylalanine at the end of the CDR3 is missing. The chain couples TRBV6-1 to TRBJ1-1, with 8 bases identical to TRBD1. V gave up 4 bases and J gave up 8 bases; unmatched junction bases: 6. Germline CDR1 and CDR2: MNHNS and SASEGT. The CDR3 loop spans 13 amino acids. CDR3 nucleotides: TGTGCCAGCAGTGGTGGACAGGGATACGAAGCTTTCTCT. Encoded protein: CASSGGQGYEAFS.

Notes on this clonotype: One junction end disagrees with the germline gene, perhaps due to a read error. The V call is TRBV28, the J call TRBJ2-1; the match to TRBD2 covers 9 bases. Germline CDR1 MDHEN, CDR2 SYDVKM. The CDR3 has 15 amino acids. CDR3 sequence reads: CASSLGGRAGNERFF. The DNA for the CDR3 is TGTGCCAGCAGTTTAGGCGGGAGGGCCGGGAATGAGCGGTTCTTC.

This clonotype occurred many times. The CDR3 DNA reads as TGTGCCAGCAGCTCCCGGACTCAAACCTACGAGCAGTACTTC. This gives the protein CASSSRTQTYEQYF. This rearrangement joins TRBV5-8 to TRBJ2-7; D may be TRBD2 (5 bases). The germline gives CDR1 SGHTS, CDR2 YDEGEE. The V end lost 3 bases, the J end lost 2 bases, and 12 bases lay between the germline ends. The CDR3 is 14 amino acids.

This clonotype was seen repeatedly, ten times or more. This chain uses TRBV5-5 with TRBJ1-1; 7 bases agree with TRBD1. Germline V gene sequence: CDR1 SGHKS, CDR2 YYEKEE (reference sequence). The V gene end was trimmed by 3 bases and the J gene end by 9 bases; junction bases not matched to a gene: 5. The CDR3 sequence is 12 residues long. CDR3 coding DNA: TGTGCCAGCAGCTACGGGACAGAGAAAGCTTTCTTT. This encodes CASSYGTEKAFF.

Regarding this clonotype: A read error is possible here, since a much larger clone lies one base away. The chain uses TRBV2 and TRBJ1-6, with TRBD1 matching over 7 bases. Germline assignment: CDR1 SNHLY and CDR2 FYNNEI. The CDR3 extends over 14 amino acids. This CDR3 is CASLLGQYNTPLHF. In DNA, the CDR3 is TGTGCCAGCCTTTTGGGACAGTATAATACACCCCTCCACTTT. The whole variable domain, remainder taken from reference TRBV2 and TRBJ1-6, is EPEVTQTPSHQVTQMGQEVILRCVPISNHLYFYWYRQILGQKVEFLVSFYNNEISEKSEIFDDQFSVERPDGSNFTLKIRSTKLEDSAMYFCASLLGQYNTPLHFGNGTRLTVT.

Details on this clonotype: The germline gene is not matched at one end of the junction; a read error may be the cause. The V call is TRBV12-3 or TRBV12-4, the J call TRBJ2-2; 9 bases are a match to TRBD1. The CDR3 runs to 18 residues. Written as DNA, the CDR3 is TGTGCCAACAGTTTAGCGAAGGGACAGGGAGCTAACACCGGGGAGCTGTTTTTT. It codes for CANSLAKGQGANTGELFF.

The CDR3 bases are TGTGCCAGCTCACAACGACAGGGATTGAGTTACGACACAGATACGCAGTATTTT. The encoded protein is CASSQRQGLSYDTDTQYF. The V and J genes are TRBV18 and TRBJ2-3; 7 nucleotides line up with TRBD1. The CDR3 is 18 amino acids. Germline CDR1 is KGHSH and CDR2 is LQKENI. J gave up 2 bases and V 4 bases, and 15 bases lay outside the gene matches.

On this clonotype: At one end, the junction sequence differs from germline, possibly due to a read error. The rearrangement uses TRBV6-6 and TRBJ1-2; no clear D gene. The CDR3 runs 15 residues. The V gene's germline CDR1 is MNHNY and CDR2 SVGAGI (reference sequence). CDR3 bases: TGTGCCAGCAGCCACGGACCCCGAGACTGCTATGGCTACAGCTTC. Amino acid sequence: CASSHGPRDCYGYSF.

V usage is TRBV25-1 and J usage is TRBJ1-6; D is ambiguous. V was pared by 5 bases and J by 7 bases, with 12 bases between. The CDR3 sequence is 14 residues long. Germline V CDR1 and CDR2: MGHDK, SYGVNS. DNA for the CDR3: TGTGCCAGCAGTTTCGATAGGATGAATTCACCCCTCCACTTT. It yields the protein CASSFDRMNSPLHF.

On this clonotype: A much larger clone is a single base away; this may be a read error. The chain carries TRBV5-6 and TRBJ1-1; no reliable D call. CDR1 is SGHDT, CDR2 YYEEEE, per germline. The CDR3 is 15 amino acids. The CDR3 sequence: CASSLYPGMNTETFF. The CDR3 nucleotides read TGTGCCAGCAGCTTGTATCCAGGCATGAACACTGAAACTTTCTTT.

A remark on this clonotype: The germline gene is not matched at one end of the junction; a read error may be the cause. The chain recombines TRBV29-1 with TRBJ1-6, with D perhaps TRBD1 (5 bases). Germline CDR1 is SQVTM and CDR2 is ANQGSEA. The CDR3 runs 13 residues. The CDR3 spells CSAGHGGDSPLHF. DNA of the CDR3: TGCAGCGCCGGACATGGTGGGGATTCACCCCTTCACTTT.

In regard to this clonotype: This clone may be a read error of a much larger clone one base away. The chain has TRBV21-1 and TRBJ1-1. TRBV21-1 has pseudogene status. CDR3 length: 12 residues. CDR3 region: CASSNKDTEAFF. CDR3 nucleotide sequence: TGTGCCAGCAGCAACAAGGACACTGAAGCTTTCTTT.

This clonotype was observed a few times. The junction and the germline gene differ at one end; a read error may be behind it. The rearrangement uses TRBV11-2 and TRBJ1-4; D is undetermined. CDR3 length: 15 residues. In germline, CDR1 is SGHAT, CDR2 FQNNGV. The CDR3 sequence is CANSYRGLDGEKLFF. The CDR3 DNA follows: TGTGCCAACAGCTACCGTGGTTTGGATGGGGAAAAACTGTTTTTT. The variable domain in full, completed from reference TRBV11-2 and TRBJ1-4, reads EAGVAQSPRYKIIEKRQSVAFWCNPISGHATLYWYQQILGQGPKLLIQFQNNGVVDDSQLPKDRFSAERLKGVDSTLKIQPAKLEDSAVYLCANSYRGLDGEKLFFGSGTQLSVL.

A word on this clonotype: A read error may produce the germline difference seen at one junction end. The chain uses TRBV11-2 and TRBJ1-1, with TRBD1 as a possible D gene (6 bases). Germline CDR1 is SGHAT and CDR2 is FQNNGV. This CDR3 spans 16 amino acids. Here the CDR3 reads CVSSSSRGEKNTEAFF. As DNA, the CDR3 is TGTGTCAGCAGCTCTTCCAGGGGAGAGAAGAACACTGAAGCTTTCTTT.

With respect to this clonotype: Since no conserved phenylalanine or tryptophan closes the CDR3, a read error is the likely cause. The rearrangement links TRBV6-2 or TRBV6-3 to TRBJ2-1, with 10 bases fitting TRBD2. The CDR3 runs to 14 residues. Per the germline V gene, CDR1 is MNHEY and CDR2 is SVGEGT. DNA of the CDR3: TGTGTCAGCAGGACTAGCGGTTCCTACAATGAGCAGTTCCTC. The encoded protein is CVSRTSGSYNEQFL.

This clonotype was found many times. CDR3 sequence: CASSATGSLTYEQYF. The CDR3 DNA reads TGTGCCAGCAGTGCCACAGGTTCCCTGACCTACGAGCAGTACTTC. V and J are TRBV28 and TRBJ2-7, with a tentative D call TRBD1 (5 bases). Looked up from germline, CDR1 is MDHEN and CDR2 is SYDVKM. V was pared by 5 bases and J by 2 bases, with 16 bases between. The CDR3 length is 15 residues.

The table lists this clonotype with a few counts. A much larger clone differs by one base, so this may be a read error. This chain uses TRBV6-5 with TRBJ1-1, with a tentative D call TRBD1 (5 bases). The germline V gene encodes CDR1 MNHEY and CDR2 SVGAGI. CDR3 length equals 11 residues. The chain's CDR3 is CVSTYGTEAFF. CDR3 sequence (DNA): TGTGTCAGCACCTACGGGACCGAAGCTTTCTTT.

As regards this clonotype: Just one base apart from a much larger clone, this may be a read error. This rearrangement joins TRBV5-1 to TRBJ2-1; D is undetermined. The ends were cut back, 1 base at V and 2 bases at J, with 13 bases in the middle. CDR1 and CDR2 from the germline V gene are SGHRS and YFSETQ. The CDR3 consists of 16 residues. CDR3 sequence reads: CASSLPQAQAYNEQFF. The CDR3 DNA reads TGCGCCAGCAGCTTGCCTCAAGCGCAAGCCTACAATGAGCAGTTCTTC.

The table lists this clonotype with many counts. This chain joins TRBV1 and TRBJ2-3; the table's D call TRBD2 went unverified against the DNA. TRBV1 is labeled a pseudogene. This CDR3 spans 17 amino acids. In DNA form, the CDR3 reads TGCACCAGCAAGACCGGGACTAGCGGAACTAGCACAGATACGCAGTATTTT. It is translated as CTSKTGTSGTSTDTQYF.

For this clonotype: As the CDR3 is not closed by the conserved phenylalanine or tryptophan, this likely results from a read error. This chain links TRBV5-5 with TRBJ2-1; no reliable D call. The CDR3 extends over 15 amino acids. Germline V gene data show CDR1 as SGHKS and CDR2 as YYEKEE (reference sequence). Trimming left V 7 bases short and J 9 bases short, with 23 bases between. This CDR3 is CASGSMSEPRIEQFI. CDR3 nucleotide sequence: TGTGCCAGCGGCAGCATGAGCGAGCCTCGGATTGAGCAGTTCATC.

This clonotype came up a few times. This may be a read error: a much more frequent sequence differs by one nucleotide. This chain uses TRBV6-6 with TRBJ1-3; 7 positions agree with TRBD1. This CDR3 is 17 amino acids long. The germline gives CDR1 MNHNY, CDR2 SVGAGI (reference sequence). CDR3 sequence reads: CASSTGDSPASGSTIYF. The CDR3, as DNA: TGTGCCAGCAGTACAGGGGACTCACCGGCGTCTGGAAGCACCATATATTTT.